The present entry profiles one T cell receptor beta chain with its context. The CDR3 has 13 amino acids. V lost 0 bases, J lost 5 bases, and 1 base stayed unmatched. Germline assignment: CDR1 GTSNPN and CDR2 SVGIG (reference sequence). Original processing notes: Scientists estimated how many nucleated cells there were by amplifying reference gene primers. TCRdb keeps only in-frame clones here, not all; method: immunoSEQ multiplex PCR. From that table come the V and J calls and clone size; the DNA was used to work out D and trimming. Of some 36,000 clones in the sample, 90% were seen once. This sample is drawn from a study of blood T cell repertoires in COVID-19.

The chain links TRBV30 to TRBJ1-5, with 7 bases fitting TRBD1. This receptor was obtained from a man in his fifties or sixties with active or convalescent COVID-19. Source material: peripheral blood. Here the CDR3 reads CAWSVTGDQPQHF. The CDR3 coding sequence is TGTGCCTGGAGTGTAACAGGGGATCAGCCCCAGCATTTT.